Following are 27 T cell receptor beta chains from one sample sequenced in a study of identical twins. TCRdb processed the 5' RACE reads anew with MiXCR; each CDR3 protein has one entry. The sample has under 350,000 distinct CDR3 sequences, roughly 9.7% seen once. Separately, the same data were catalogued under a study of yellow fever vaccine responses in identical twins.

The specimen was CD8+ T cells sorted from blood. These receptor sequences come from a woman aged 18-35 years in good health.

This chain uses TRBV20-1 with TRBJ2-3; 7 bases agree with TRBD1. V lost 2 bases and J lost 4; bases outside the gene matches: 18. The CDR3 loop spans 18 amino acids. Germline loops: CDR1 DFQATT, CDR2 SNEGSKA (reference sequence). CDR3 DNA sequence: TGCAGTGCTAGAAACTCCTTCCGGGACAGCCCACTAGCAGATACGCAGTATTTT. It specifies CSARNSFRDSPLADTQYF.

This clonotype was observed a handful of times. V is TRBV20-1 and J is TRBJ2-5, with D tentatively TRBD1 or TRBD2 (5 bases each). The V gene's germline CDR1 is DFQATT and CDR2 SNEGSKA (reference sequence). Trimming shortened V by 0 bases and J by 0 bases, and 20 bases separated the two germline ends. The length of the CDR3 is 18 residues. The CDR3 sequence is CSARDLGPIRAYQETQYF. The CDR3 DNA sequence: TGCAGTGCTAGAGATCTGGGACCAATCCGGGCCTACCAAGAGACCCAGTACTTC.

Turning to this clonotype: A clone one base away is much larger, so this may be a read error. The chain combines TRBV7-2 with TRBJ2-7; D not resolved. Looked up from germline, CDR1 is SGHTA and CDR2 is FQGNSA. The CDR3 is 13 residues long. The CDR3 DNA is TGTGCCAGCATGGGTCAGTACTCCTACGGGCAGTACTTC. It encodes CASMGQYSYGQYF.

The chain combines TRBV7-6 with TRBJ2-1, with D perhaps given as TRBD1 or TRBD2 (6 bases each). The CDR3 contains 15 residues. Germline V CDR1 and CDR2: SGHVS, FNYEAQ. V lost 1 base and J 8 bases, leaving 15 bases between the germline ends. The CDR3 DNA is TGTGCCAGCAGCTTAGACGAAGGGGGGTGGGATGAGCAGTTCTTC. Translated: CASSLDEGGWDEQFF.

In its sample, this clonotype was seen many times. The rearrangement joins TRBV12-3 or TRBV12-4 to TRBJ2-1; TRBD2 matches 7 bases. The J segment lost 5 bases and the V segment lost 8 bases, leaving 12 bases of the junction unmatched. The CDR3 is 15 residues long. The CDR3 region is CASCYGGMGDNEQFF. In nucleotides, the CDR3 is TGTGCCAGCTGTTACGGGGGGATGGGGGACAATGAGCAGTTCTTC.

CDR3 region: CASSSQENTEAFF. CDR3 nucleotide sequence: TGTGCCAGCAGCTCCCAGGAGAACACTGAAGCTTTCTTT. J is TRBJ1-1 and V is TRBV7-4, with D hard to call. The V end was cut by 4 bases, the J end by 1 base, with 7 bases between. There are 13 residues in the CDR3. Germline CDR1 reads SGHVT; CDR2 reads SQSDAQ.

This clonotype was seen ten or more times. The genes are TRBV7-9 and TRBJ2-5, with D perhaps TRBD1 or TRBD2 (5 bases each). Trimming removed 3 bases at V and 0 bases at J, with 14 bases between. This CDR3 is built from 16 residues. Germline V gives CDR1 SEHNR, CDR2 FQNEAQ (reference sequence). CDR3 protein: CASSLWGEGYQETQYF. The CDR3 region has the DNA TGTGCCAGCAGCTTGTGGGGCGAGGGGTACCAAGAGACCCAGTACTTC.

This clonotype was seen more than once but under ten times. This chain joins TRBV5-5 and TRBJ1-5; D remains ambiguous. This CDR3 region has 14 residues. Germline V gene sequence: CDR1 SGHKS, CDR2 YYEKEE (reference sequence). The ends were cut back, 0 bases at V and 1 base at J, with 5 bases in the middle. The CDR3 region has the DNA TGTGCCAGCAGCTTGGACACCAGCAATCAGCCCCAGCATTTT. Translation gives CASSLDTSNQPQHF. Full variable domain (rest looked up from reference TRBV5-5 and TRBJ1-5): DAGVTQSPTHLIKTRGQQVTLRCSPISGHKSVSWYQQVLGQGPQFIFQYYEKEERGRGNFPDRFSARQFPNYSSELNVNALLLGDSALYLCASSLDTSNQPQHFGDGTRLSIL.

Only a few counts were recorded for this clonotype. This chain connects TRBV4-3 to TRBJ2-7; 7 bases line up with TRBD1. CDR3 length equals 15 residues. Germline loops: CDR1 LGHNA, CDR2 YSLEER. With 1 base clipped from V and 6 bases from J, the junction kept 9 bases outside the gene matches. CDR3 DNA: TGCGCCAGCAGCCAAGTAGGGGGCGCCTATTCCGAGCAGTACTTC. Protein product: CASSQVGGAYSEQYF.

This clonotype turned up a few times. The chain employs TRBV11-2 and TRBJ2-1, with TRBD2 identical over 13 bases. The CDR3 has 17 amino acids. V dropped 1 base and J dropped 7; count of bases not matched to a gene: 7. CDR1 and CDR2 from the germline V gene are SGHAT and FQNNGV. The CDR3 sequence is CASSLGQLAGGLNEQFF. The CDR3 DNA is TGTGCCAGCAGCTTAGGCCAACTAGCGGGAGGGCTGAATGAGCAGTTCTTC.

This clonotype was seen repeatedly, ten times or more. CDR3 amino acids: CASSEVVSNEQYF. The CDR3 nucleotides read TGTGCCAGCAGTGAAGTTGTTAGCAACGAGCAGTACTTC. The genes are TRBV25-1 and TRBJ2-7; D ambiguous. The germline CDR1 and CDR2 sequences are MGHDK and SYGVNS. V was clipped by 2 bases and J by 5 bases, with 10 bases between them. CDR3 length: 13 amino acids.

This clonotype was picked up a small number of times. The V call is TRBV20-1, the J call TRBJ1-6, with a possible D match to TRBD1 (6 bases). Trimming shortened V by 0 bases and J by 8 bases, and 20 bases separated the two germline ends. Germline values: CDR1 DFQATT, CDR2 SNEGSKA (reference sequence). The CDR3 extends over 17 amino acids. The CDR3 DNA reads as TGCAGTGCTAGAGATAGGACGGGGGGGGCGCCGGATTCACCCCTCCACTTT. Its translation: CSARDRTGGAPDSPLHF.

The V and J genes are TRBV12-3 or TRBV12-4 and TRBJ2-7; TRBD2 agrees at 13 bases. V lost 8 bases, J lost 4 bases, and 17 bases stayed unmatched. The CDR3 loop spans 18 amino acids. The CDR3 sequence: CASCLGTSGTAGTYEQYF. In nucleotides, the CDR3 is TGTGCCAGCTGTCTTGGGACTAGCGGGACCGCGGGTACATACGAGCAGTACTTC.

The J gene is TRBJ2-1, the V gene TRBV7-9, with a tentative D call TRBD2 (6 bases). CDR3 length: 16 amino acids. The germline V gene encodes CDR1 SEHNR and CDR2 FQNEAQ (reference sequence). Trimming removed 5 bases at V and 5 bases at J, with 19 bases between. CDR3 nucleotides: TGTGCCAGCAGCCCCCGGGAGTTAGCGCTGAACAATGAGCAGTTCTTC. Its translation: CASSPRELALNNEQFF.

This clonotype has at least ten counts. The chain combines TRBV10-3 with TRBJ2-1; TRBD1 might be the D (6 bases). The CDR3 extends over 16 amino acids. CDR1 ENHRY and CDR2 SYGVKD come from the germline V gene. The V gene lost 6 bases and the J gene lost 7 bases, with 22 bases spanning the gap. The CDR3 region has the DNA TGTGCCATCAGAGACCCGGGACCTTCAGGGGAAAATGAGCAGTTCTTC. It yields the protein CAIRDPGPSGENEQFF.

This clonotype turned up a few times. The rearrangement links TRBV9 to TRBJ2-2; 7 nucleotides line up with TRBD1. The junction had 8 bases not matched to a gene; V was cut back by 3 bases and J by 0 bases. In germline, CDR1 is SGDLS, CDR2 YYNGEE. The CDR3 length is 17 residues. The CDR3 is CASSGTRQGANTGELFF. CDR3 DNA sequence: TGTGCCAGCAGCGGAACCCGACAGGGCGCGAACACCGGGGAGCTGTTTTTT.

The sample holds a few counts of this clonotype. V gene TRBV4-3 combines with J gene TRBJ2-1; 9 bases fit TRBD2. The CDR3 covers 17 residues. Germline CDR1 and CDR2: LGHNA and YSLEER. V shed 0 bases and J 4 bases; nucleotides not matched to a gene: 7. CDR3 in amino acids: CASSQDHLAGPYNEQFF. In DNA form, the CDR3 reads TGCGCCAGCAGCCAAGATCACCTAGCGGGGCCTTACAATGAGCAGTTCTTC.

This clonotype was detected many times. This chain connects TRBV6-4 to TRBJ2-1, with D uncertain. CDR3 length: 14 residues. Germline-derived CDR1 and CDR2 are MRHNA and SNTAGT. The V and J ends lost 2 bases and 7 bases respectively, with 12 bases between them. In nucleotides, the CDR3 is TGTGCCAGCAGTGACGGTACAGAAGGGAATGAGCAGTTCTTC. Its protein product is CASSDGTEGNEQFF.

This chain uses TRBV6-5 with TRBJ2-7; a possible D gene is TRBD2 (6 bases). Germline CDR1 and CDR2: MNHEY and SVGAGI. Trimming pared 3 bases from V and 9 bases from J, leaving 24 bases between. The CDR3 totals 16 residues. The DNA of the CDR3 is TGTGCCAGCAGTTATGGGGCTAGCGTCACCACCCAGGGGCAGTACTTC. It translates to CASSYGASVTTQGQYF.

The V call is TRBV2, the J call TRBJ2-3; D gene ambiguous. CDR3 length: 16 amino acids. With 5 bases removed from V and 2 bases from J, the gap between germline ends came to 17 bases. Germline CDR1 is SNHLY and CDR2 is FYNNEI. CDR3 protein: CASSPQHPPITDTQYF. The DNA of the CDR3 is TGTGCCAGCAGTCCACAGCACCCCCCGATCACAGATACGCAGTATTTT. Looking up the rest from reference TRBV2 and TRBJ2-3 gives the full variable domain: EPEVTQTPSHQVTQMGQEVILRCVPISNHLYFYWYRQILGQKVEFLVSFYNNEISEKSEIFDDQFSVERPDGSNFTLKIRSTKLEDSAMYFCASSPQHPPITDTQYFGPGTRLTVL.

The sample holds many counts of this clonotype. V and J are TRBV20-1 and TRBJ2-1; D remains ambiguous. V lost 0 bases and J lost 4, with 16 bases in between. This CDR3 contains 16 residues. The V gene's germline CDR1 is DFQATT and CDR2 SNEGSKA (reference sequence). The CDR3 nucleotides are TGCAGTGCTAGAGATAATACCGTTTTAGATTACAATGAGCAGTTCTTC. Its translation: CSARDNTVLDYNEQFF.

There are many counts of this clonotype. The chain couples TRBV20-1 to TRBJ2-7, with D possibly matching TRBD2 (5 bases). With 5 bases removed from V and 1 base from J, the gap between germline ends came to 12 bases. CDR1 and CDR2 from the germline V gene are DFQATT and SNEGSKA (reference sequence). CDR3 length equals 13 residues. CDR3 amino acids: CSAYPRDSYEQYF. The CDR3 DNA reads TGCAGTGCTTACCCCCGGGATTCCTACGAGCAGTACTTC.

The rearrangement links TRBV2 to TRBJ2-7; 10 bases map to TRBD1. The CDR3 is made up of 16 amino acids. Per the germline V gene, CDR1 is SNHLY and CDR2 is FYNNEI. The V and J ends lost 2 bases and 4 bases, in that order; junction bases with no gene match: 8. CDR3 amino acids: CASSEPSGQGYYEQYF. CDR3 nucleotide sequence: TGTGCCAGCAGTGAACCCTCGGGACAGGGGTATTACGAGCAGTACTTC.

In this sample, this clonotype turned up many times. The chain has TRBV29-1 and TRBJ2-6, with D unclear. CDR3 length: 14 residues. The germline gives CDR1 SQVTM, CDR2 ANQGSEA. Trimming left V 2 bases short and J 0 bases short, with 5 bases between. The CDR3 DNA is TGCAGCGTTGAACAGACCTCTGGGGCCAACGTCCTGACTTTC. Amino acids: CSVEQTSGANVLTF. Filled out from reference TRBV29-1 and TRBJ2-6, the complete variable domain reads SAVISQKPSRDICQRGTSLTIQCQVDSQVTMMFWYRQQPGQSLTLIATANQGSEATYESGFVIDKFPISRPNLTFSTLTVSNMSPEDSSIYLCSVEQTSGANVLTFGAGSRLTVL.

This clonotype has ten or more counts. This chain uses TRBV5-1 with TRBJ2-2, with a tentative D call TRBD2 (6 bases). This CDR3 is 16 amino acids long. Germline assignment: CDR1 SGHRS and CDR2 YFSETQ. Between the trimmed V and J ends, which lost 0 bases and 3 bases, there was a span of 12 bases. CDR3 in amino acids: CASSLDLSGDTGELFF. The DNA of the CDR3 is TGCGCCAGCAGCTTGGACCTGTCGGGGGACACCGGGGAGCTGTTTTTT.

This clonotype was seen at least ten times. The chain couples TRBV5-1 to TRBJ2-5, with TRBD1 matching 7 bases. The CDR3 has 14 residues. CDR1 is SGHRS, CDR2 YFSETQ, per germline. V gave up 2 bases and J gave up 3 bases; unmatched junction bases: 4. CDR3 residues: CASSFWTGEETQYF. Here the CDR3 DNA reads TGCGCCAGCAGCTTCTGGACAGGAGAAGAGACCCAGTACTTC.

This clonotype was observed a few times. V is TRBV7-6 and J is TRBJ2-7; the D is unclear. The V end lost 5 bases, the J end lost 2 bases, and 13 bases lay between the germline ends. The CDR3 spans 14 residues. Germline V gene sequence: CDR1 SGHVS, CDR2 FNYEAQ. The CDR3 region is CASSPPDGTYEQYF. CDR3 nucleotide sequence: TGTGCCAGCAGCCCTCCCGACGGAACCTACGAGCAGTACTTC.